This T cell receptor (beta chain) was identified in a study of blood T cell repertoires in COVID-19 (dated by TCRdb to 2018 to 2021). Concerning the study at large: Samples covering the acute and convalescent phases of COVID-19 were provided by collaborators in the United States, Italy and Spain. The material from the prospective study consisted of cDNA or gDNA derived from T cells, B-cell-depleted T cells, or PBMCs. The dataset comprised deeply sampled blood TCRbeta repertoires from subjects exposed to, actively infected with, or recovered from COVID-19. The repertoires were made available in a free public database intended to serve as a resource for research on the immune response to SARS-CoV-2. Samples were obtained from the ongoing ImmuneRACE study (first 160 participants) and from about 1,300 subjects provided by 6 global collaborators. The sample metadata nearly always contained a de-identified subject ID, COVID-19 status, age in years and sex. Where HLA class I and class II types were available, the types were taken from metadata supplied by the sample provider, not from assay-based typing. What the study reported, not specific to this receptor: The amount of clinical and demographic metadata varied by source and participant and was provided uncurated.

There are 15 amino acids in the CDR3, from cysteine to phenylalanine inclusive. Left in the record is the CDR3 DNA by itself, 45 bases read in frame from the first base. The trim is 7 bases for V and 1 base for J, with a gap of 16 bases between the germline ends. The germline V gene (reference sequence) specifies SGHNT as CDR1 and YYREEE as CDR2. A remark on this clone: What antigen it recognizes has not been identified. Base quality data are lacking; no much larger clone is found one base away.

The immunoSEQ Assay, a bias-controlled multiplex PCR, was used to amplify TCRbeta CDR3 regions from genomic DNA. The study's processing was this. The number of nucleated cells in each sample was estimated from the amplification of reference gene primers within the assay. To quantify the absolute abundance of each unique TCRbeta CDR3 rearrangement, sequence reads were collapsed and filtered. For each sample, productive Simpson clonality was calculated as the square root of Simpson's diversity index across productive rearrangements. As stored in TCRdb, this immuneACCESS dataset retains in-frame rearrangements with V and J assigned. A fraction of the clones does not appear; measured against another copy, unresolved V genes explain less than half of the discrepancy, and the remainder lacks a known reason. V and J calls and clone size are those listed in that table; D and trimming were worked out from the DNA. Across this sample there are a few hundred thousand clones, with more than 85% seen only once. The top ten clones comprise under 0.95% of the sample.

Each collaborating institution followed its own protocols to collect whole blood in K2EDTA tubes. Collaborator samples were shipped for TCRbeta analysis as frozen whole blood, isolated PBMCs, or DNA extracted from either sample type. The sequenced sample was peripheral blood. The chain is made from TRBV5-4 and TRBJ2-3; 5 matching bases give a weak D call of TRBD2. This sequence originates from a young man with acute or convalescent COVID-19. At the DNA level, the sequence is TGTGCCAGCCAGAGGGCCGGATTGGGCACAGATACGCAGTATTTT. The translation is CASQRAGLGTDTQYF.